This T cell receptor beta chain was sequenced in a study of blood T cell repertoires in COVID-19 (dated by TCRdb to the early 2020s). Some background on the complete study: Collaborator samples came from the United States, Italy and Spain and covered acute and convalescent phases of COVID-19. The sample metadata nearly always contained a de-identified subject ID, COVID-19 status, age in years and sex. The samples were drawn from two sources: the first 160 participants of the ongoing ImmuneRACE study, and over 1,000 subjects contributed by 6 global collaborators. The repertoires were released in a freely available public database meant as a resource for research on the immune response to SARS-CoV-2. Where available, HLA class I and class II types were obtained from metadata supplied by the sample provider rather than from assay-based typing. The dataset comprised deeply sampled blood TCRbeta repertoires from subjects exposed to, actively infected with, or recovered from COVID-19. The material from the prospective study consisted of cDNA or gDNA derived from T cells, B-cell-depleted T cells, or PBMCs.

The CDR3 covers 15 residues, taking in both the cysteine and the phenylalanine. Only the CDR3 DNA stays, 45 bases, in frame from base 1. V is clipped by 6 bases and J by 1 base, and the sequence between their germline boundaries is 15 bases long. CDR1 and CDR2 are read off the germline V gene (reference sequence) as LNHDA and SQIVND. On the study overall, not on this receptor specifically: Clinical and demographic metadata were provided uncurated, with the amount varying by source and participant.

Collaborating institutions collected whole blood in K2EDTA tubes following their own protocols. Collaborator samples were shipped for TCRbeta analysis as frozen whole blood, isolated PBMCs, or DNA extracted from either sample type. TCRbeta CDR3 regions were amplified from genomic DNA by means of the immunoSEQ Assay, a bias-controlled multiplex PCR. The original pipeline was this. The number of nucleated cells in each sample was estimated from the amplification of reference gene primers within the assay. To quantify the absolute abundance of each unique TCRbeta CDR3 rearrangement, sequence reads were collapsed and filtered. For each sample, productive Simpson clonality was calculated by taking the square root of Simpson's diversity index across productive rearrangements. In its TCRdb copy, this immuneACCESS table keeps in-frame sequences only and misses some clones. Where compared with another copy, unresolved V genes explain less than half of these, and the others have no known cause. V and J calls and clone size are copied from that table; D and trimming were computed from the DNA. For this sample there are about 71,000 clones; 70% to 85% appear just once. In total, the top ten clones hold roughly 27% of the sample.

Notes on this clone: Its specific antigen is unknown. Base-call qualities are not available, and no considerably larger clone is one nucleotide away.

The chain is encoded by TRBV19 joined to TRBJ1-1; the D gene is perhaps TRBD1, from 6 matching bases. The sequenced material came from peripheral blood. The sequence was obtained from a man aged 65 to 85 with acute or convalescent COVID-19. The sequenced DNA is TGTGCCAGTAGATATCGGACAGCACAGAACACTGAAGCTTTCTTT. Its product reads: CASRYRTAQNTEAFF.